This T cell receptor (beta chain) was obtained from a study of blood T cell repertoires in COVID-19. This clone occurred once. The germline CDR1 and CDR2 sequences are SGHDT and YYEEEE. V gave up 4 bases and J gave up 3 bases; unmatched junction bases: 3. The length of the CDR3 is 13 residues. In assigning cohorts, the study relied on participant-reported clinical history. Authors' data handling: Researchers report that nucleated cell counts were estimated from reference gene primer amplification. Generated by immunoSEQ multiplex PCR, the TCRdb table keeps only in-frame clones and is missing some. The D gene and trimming were derived from the DNA, and the V and J assignments and clone size from that table. The sample carries about 200,000 clones, roughly 90% recorded once.

This chain links TRBV5-6 with TRBJ1-2; 7 positions agree with TRBD1. The receptor was derived from a woman in her late teens or twenties who had recovered from COVID-19. The source material was PBMCs or T cells enriched from blood (not recorded which). CDR3 DNA sequence: TGTGCCAGCAGCCGACAGGGCGACTATGGCTACACCTTC. Protein sequence: CASSRQGDYGYTF.